This TCR beta chain comes out of a study of human T cells and chemical hapten exposure. This clonotype has just one count. Time point defined: patch test 3, about 24 weeks after DPC sensitization. Specified treatment: therapeutic diphenylcyclopropenone sensitization with weekly scalp DPC. During construction of the library, unique molecular identifiers were attached to individual cDNA molecules for quantitative, reproducible TCR counting. As originally analysed: TCR counts had a median of 95,638 per sample and spanned 23,224 to 690,600. TCRdb re-called the RACE reads with MiXCR, one entry per CDR3 protein. The V and J calls and clone size come from TCRdb's table, not from the authors' own analysis. Seen here are around 130,000 distinct CDR3 sequences, around 11% observed once, and the top ten hold approximately 2.5%. The receptor comes from a woman in her forties or fifties with alopecia areata. Some clones in this sample may be carry-over from other donors' samples. The source material was whole blood, sampled in connection with sensitization to the hapten diphenylcyclopropenone (DPC).

Written as DNA, the CDR3 is TGTGCCAGCAGTTTGGCCGGGAAGGCTGAAGCTTTCTTT. Protein: CASSLAGKAEAFF. The chain is built from TRBV28 and TRBJ1-1; D is undetermined. The CDR3 length is 13 residues. The V end lost 3 bases, the J end lost 6 bases, and 11 bases lay between the germline ends. The germline V gene encodes CDR1 MDHEN and CDR2 SYDVKM.